The rows below give T cell receptor beta chains drawn from one sample of a study of cytomegalovirus exposure and HLA in healthy donors. The data were produced by immunoSEQ multiplex PCR, yet TCRdb's version contains in-frame clones alone and is incomplete. This sample has roughly 110,000 clones, with 60% to 80% found just once. The specimen sequenced was PBMCs. All receptors derive from a boy between 5 and 17 years old in good health and CMV-seronegative. Each CDR3 is given with its conserved first and last residue. D genes are given only for firm matches. Clone size is stated in some rows and not others, as once, few, many or a class when expanded.

DNA	CDR3	V	D	size	J
TGTGCCAGCAGAGCCGACAGGTATGGCTACACCTTC	CASRADRYGYTF	TRBV6-1	NA	once	TRBJ1-2
TGTGCCAGCAGCGGAGGGACTAGCGGAAGCCCCTACGAGCAGTACTTC	CASSGGTSGSPYEQYF	TRBV5-4	TRBD2	few	TRBJ2-7
TGTGCCAGCAGCCAGTCCGGGACGGAAAAAACAGGGGGAGCTTTCTTT	CASSQSGTEKTGGAFF	TRBV4-2	TRBD1	NA	TRBJ1-1
TGCGCCAGCAGCCAAGAAACAGGGATGAACACTGAAGCTTTCTTT	CASSQETGMNTEAFF	TRBV4-3	NA	NA	TRBJ1-1
TGTGCCAGCAGCTCCAGAAGTTCCGCCCAGCGGGGAGATACGCAGTATTTT	CASSSRSSAQRGDTQYF	TRBV7-2	TRBD2	NA	TRBJ2-3
TGTGCCAGCAGCCGGGACAGTCTCACGGATACGCAGTATTTT	CASSRDSLTDTQYF	TRBV28	TRBD1	NA	TRBJ2-3
TGTGCCAGCAGCCCAGGTTGGAACTATGGCTACACCTTC	CASSPGWNYGYTF	TRBV4-2	NA	NA	TRBJ1-2
TGCGCCGTATACCGGGACAGCGATGGAAACACCATATATTTT	CAVYRDSDGNTIYF	TRBV10-1	TRBD1	NA	TRBJ1-3
TGTGCCAGCACCGTAGATCTAGTGCAAGATACGCAGTATTTT	CASTVDLVQDTQYF	TRBV6-1	NA	NA	TRBJ2-3
TGCGCCAGCAGCCCTTCCGGGACTAGCGGGAGTGACTACAATGAGCAGTTCTTC	CASSPSGTSGSDYNEQFF	TRBV5-1	TRBD2	few	TRBJ2-1
TGCGCCAGCAGCTTGGGTGGAGTACGGGATTCACCCCTCCACTTT	CASSLGGVRDSPLHF	TRBV5-1	NA	once	TRBJ1-6
TGTGCCAGCAGCTTAGGCGGGACCCCTACCTACGAGCAGTACTTC	CASSLGGTPTYEQYF	TRBV7-3	NA	NA	TRBJ2-7
TGTGCCAGCAGTGAAATTGTAGCGGGGGGGCACAATGAGCAGTTCTTC	CASSEIVAGGHNEQFF	TRBV2	TRBD2	NA	TRBJ2-1
TGCGCCAGCAGCTTGTCGCCAGGGTACGAGGAAAAACTGTTTTTT	CASSLSPGYEEKLFF	TRBV5-1	NA	NA	TRBJ1-4
TGCGCCAGCAGCTTGGGTGCGGGAGTGGGTAACAATGAGCAGTTCTTC	CASSLGAGVGNNEQFF	TRBV5-1	TRBD2	NA	TRBJ2-1
TGTGCCTGGAGTGTACAGAACTACGAGCAGTACTTC	CAWSVQNYEQYF	TRBV30	NA	NA	TRBJ2-7
TGTGCCATCAGTGAGCAAGGACACTTGAACACTGAAGCTTTCTTT	CAISEQGHLNTEAFF	TRBV10-3	NA	NA	TRBJ1-1
TGTGCCAGCACCAACCCAGGGTATTTGGCTTTCTTT	CASTNPGYLAFF	TRBV6-5	NA	NA	TRBJ1-1
TGTGCCAGCGCAAGGACAGGGCTAGGAAACACTGAAGCTTTCTTT	CASARTGLGNTEAFF	TRBV6-5	TRBD1	NA	TRBJ1-1
TGTGCCAGCAGCGTAGCTACAGAGCCCCGACCCGGGGCCAACGTCCTGACTTTC	CASSVATEPRPGANVLTF	TRBV9	NA	NA	TRBJ2-6
TGCGCCAGCAGTCAACGACAGACTAGCAATCAGCCCCAGCATTTT	CASSQRQTSNQPQHF	TRBV23-1	NA	NA	TRBJ1-5
TGTGCCAGCTCACGACAGGGTGAATCCTACGAGCAGTACTTC	CASSRQGESYEQYF	TRBV18	TRBD1	NA	TRBJ2-7
TGTGCCTGGAGTGCCTGGGGAGGCTCCTATAATTCACCCCTCCACTTT	CAWSAWGGSYNSPLHF	TRBV30	NA	NA	TRBJ1-6
TGCGCCAGCAGCTTGGGACAGGGGGCGTTTACTAATGAAAAACTGTTTTTT	CASSLGQGAFTNEKLFF	TRBV5-1	TRBD1	NA	TRBJ1-4
TGCGCCAGCACCTACACCGGGCTAGCGGGAGGGCCGAACACAGATACGCAGTATTTT	CASTYTGLAGGPNTDTQYF	TRBV5-1	TRBD2	NA	TRBJ2-3
TGTGCCAGCTCACCTAAACAGGGGACGGGAGCTGAAGCTTTCTTT	CASSPKQGTGAEAFF	TRBV18	TRBD1	NA	TRBJ1-1
TGCGCCAGCCGGGGACTAGCGGCTTCCTACAATGAGCAGTTCTTC	CASRGLAASYNEQFF	TRBV10-2	TRBD2	NA	TRBJ2-1
TGTGCCAGCAGCCCCATTCCGGGACAACCTACTAACTATGGCTACACCTTC	CASSPIPGQPTNYGYTF	TRBV7-9	NA	NA	TRBJ1-2
TGTGCCACCCCCCGGGGGGAGACCCAGTACTTC	CATPRGETQYF	TRBV6-5	NA	NA	TRBJ2-5
TGTGCCAGCACTATCCCGGCGGGACTAACTATCAATCAGCCCCAGCATTTT	CASTIPAGLTINQPQHF	TRBV28	NA	NA	TRBJ1-5
TGTGCCAGCAGTGAGGAAGCGGGGGGGCCAGATACGCAGTATTTT	CASSEEAGGPDTQYF	TRBV6-4	TRBD2	NA	TRBJ2-3
TGTGCCAGTACAGGGCACAATCAGCCCCAGCATTTT	CASTGHNQPQHF	TRBV21-1	NA	NA	TRBJ1-5
TGTGCCTGGAGTGTAATTGAGAATTACGAGCAGTACTTC	CAWSVIENYEQYF	TRBV30	NA	NA	TRBJ2-7
TGTGCCTGGAGGGTGACAGGGAGCGGTGAAAAACTGTTTTTT	CAWRVTGSGEKLFF	TRBV30	TRBD1	NA	TRBJ1-4
TGTGCCTGGAGGAGAGGACTCTACGAGCAGTACTTC	CAWRRGLYEQYF	TRBV30	NA	NA	TRBJ2-7
TGTGCCATCAGTGGGACTAGCGGGGGTATCGGGGAGCTGTTTTTT	CAISGTSGGIGELFF	TRBV10-3	TRBD2	NA	TRBJ2-2
TGTGCCAGCCGATACTACCACGGGGCAGATACGCAGTATTTT	CASRYYHGADTQYF	TRBV5-6	NA	NA	TRBJ2-3
TGCGCCAGCAGCTTGGGGACGGACATCTCTGGAAACACCATATATTTT	CASSLGTDISGNTIYF	TRBV5-1	NA	NA	TRBJ1-3
TGCGCCAGCAGCTTGTCCCGGTCCCAAGAGACCCAGTACTTC	CASSLSRSQETQYF	TRBV5-1	NA	NA	TRBJ2-5
TGTGCCAGCAGTGCCGGGGGGTTCTCTGGAAACACCATATATTTT	CASSAGGFSGNTIYF	TRBV25-1	NA	NA	TRBJ1-3
TGTGCCAGCAGCGTAAACACCGCTAGTGAAAAACTGTTTTTT	CASSVNTASEKLFF	TRBV9	NA	NA	TRBJ1-4
TGTGCCAGCAGCTTGTTAACGGGAAGCAATCAGCCCCAGCATTTT	CASSLLTGSNQPQHF	TRBV5-6	NA	NA	TRBJ1-5
TGTGCCAGCAGAAAACAGGGTAGGCCAGATACGCAGTATTTT	CASRKQGRPDTQYF	TRBV27	NA	NA	TRBJ2-3
TGCGCCAGCAGCTTCACTAGCGGGGGGGCCACCGGGGAGCTGTTTTTT	CASSFTSGGATGELFF	TRBV5-1	TRBD2	NA	TRBJ2-2
TGTGCCAGCAGCTTCGGACAGGGGGCTGGGGAGACCCAGTACTTC	CASSFGQGAGETQYF	TRBV5-4	TRBD1	few	TRBJ2-5
TGTGCCAGCAGCGTCGGCCCGGGAGGCAATCAGCCCCAGCATTTT	CASSVGPGGNQPQHF	TRBV9	NA	NA	TRBJ1-5
TGTGCCAGCAGCTACCGGGACAGGGGACTAACTGAAGCTTTCTTT	CASSYRDRGLTEAFF	TRBV5-6	TRBD1	once	TRBJ1-1
TGCGCCAGCAGCCAGGACCGGACTAGCGGGAGCGCTAGCACAGATACGCAGTATTTT	CASSQDRTSGSASTDTQYF	TRBV4-1	TRBD2	NA	TRBJ2-3
TGCGCCAGCAGCCAAATGCTTTTAAGGGGCAACTATGGCTACACCTTC	CASSQMLLRGNYGYTF	TRBV4-1	NA	NA	TRBJ1-2
TGTGCAAGTCGCTCGGTCCCAGGCGAGCAGTACTTC	CASRSVPGEQYF	TRBV12-2	NA	NA	TRBJ2-7
TGTGCCAGCAGTGAAGCGCTAGCGGGAGGGCCAGATACGCAGTATTTT	CASSEALAGGPDTQYF	TRBV6-1	TRBD2	few	TRBJ2-3
TGTGCCAGCTCTCCCATTAGCGGGAGGGCAGCGACCCAGTACTTC	CASSPISGRAATQYF	TRBV18	TRBD2	NA	TRBJ2-5
TGTGCCAGCAGTTACTCGGTGCAGGGATTTACTGAAGCTTTCTTT	CASSYSVQGFTEAFF	TRBV6-6	NA	few	TRBJ1-1
TGTGCCAGCAGCAAGACAGGGGGATCCTACAATGAGCAGTTCTTC	CASSKTGGSYNEQFF	TRBV6-5	TRBD1	NA	TRBJ2-1